This T cell receptor (beta chain) was observed in a study of T cells in Graves' hyperthyroidism and ophthalmopathy. The TCR beta CDR3 regions underwent amplification using RNA transcripts as the source. The study used the HTBI primer set for a first-round RT-PCR of the TCR CDR3. MiXCR, run by TCRdb on the multiplex PCR reads, gives a single entry per CDR3 protein. The sample lists approximately 640,000 distinct CDR3 sequences, around 15% occurring once. Disease duration under 2 months; hyperthyroidism patients were aged 18 to 65. With 2 bases clipped from V and 3 bases from J, the junction kept 12 bases outside the gene matches. The CDR3 is made up of 18 amino acids. Germline loops: CDR1 MNHNS, CDR2 SASEGT.

The rearrangement uses TRBV6-1 and TRBJ2-7; 11 bases are shared with TRBD1. Material: blood. This clonotype originated in a woman in her twenties or thirties with Graves' hyperthyroidism. Here the CDR3 reads CASSEPDYRDRGFYEQYF. As DNA, the CDR3 is TGTGCCAGCAGTGAACCGGATTACCGGGACAGGGGGTTCTACGAGCAGTACTTC.